Here is one T cell receptor beta chain with its context. Selected positively for CCR7 and CD45RO-negative, naive CD8 cells excluded terminally differentiated effector memory CD45RA+ cells. The method was immunoSEQ multiplex PCR; TCRdb's version includes in-frame clones alone and lacks a portion of them. The profile shows around 2,000,000 clones, roughly 95% of them singletons. The data derive from a study of shared clonotypes between healthy human individuals. The receptor was derived from a man aged 18 to 30 in good health. Sequencing was done on a sample of naive CD8+ T cells sorted from blood.

The CDR3 here is CASSWGSRSSYGYTF. The CDR3 DNA reads as TGTGCCAGCAGCTGGGGGTCCAGGTCATCATATGGCTACACCTTC. The V call is TRBV5-4, the J call TRBJ1-2, with D possibly being TRBD1 (5 bases). V was shortened by 3 bases and J by 5 bases, with 17 bases between the two germline ends. Per the germline V gene, CDR1 is SGHNT and CDR2 is YYREEE (reference sequence). The CDR3 has 15 residues.